These T cell receptor beta chains were read from a single sample in a study of cytomegalovirus exposure and HLA in healthy donors. The assay was immunoSEQ multiplex PCR, and TCRdb's table has in-frame clones only and misses some. The top ten clones hold 0.75% to 0.8% of a sample with 150,000 to 200,000 clones, 76% of them seen once. Sequenced material: PBMCs. These receptors were collected from a female donor in good health and CMV-seronegative. CDR3s include the opening cysteine and the closing phenylalanine or tryptophan. A D gene is named only where the DNA matches it firmly.

V gene	J gene	D gene	CDR3 protein
TRBV19	TRBJ1-2	.	CASRTPGGGAGGYTF
TRBV29-1	TRBJ1-5	.	CSVTLGHLVAANQPQHF
TRBV5-6	TRBJ1-6	.	CASSLLLSSYNSPLHF
TRBV9	TRBJ2-5	TRBD2	CASSVGASLAGGETQYF
TRBV4-3	TRBJ2-6	.	CASSQDGRMVSGANGLTF
TRBV5-1	TRBJ2-3	TRBD2	CASSLGASGGNTQYF
TRBV28	TRBJ1-5	.	CASSFTSSNQPQHF
TRBV27	TRBJ2-1	TRBD2	CASSRTGLAGRGEQFF
TRBV6-5	TRBJ1-4	.	CASSHYNEKLFF
TRBV7-2	TRBJ2-7	TRBD2	CASSLALGLAGVSYEQYF
TRBV5-4	TRBJ2-3	TRBD2	CASSSPGLGERDTQYF
TRBV7-2	TRBJ2-3	TRBD2	CASSPRGASDTQYF
TRBV27	TRBJ2-4	TRBD1	CASSPNRQGAAKNSQYF
TRBV30	TRBJ2-3	TRBD2	CARQLSGRFDTQYF
TRBV11-3	TRBJ1-6	TRBD1	CASSLVRGGTGASYNSPLHF
TRBV30	TRBJ2-2	TRBD1	CAWRGTGGTGELFF
TRBV6-5	TRBJ1-1	.	CASRPGGGAATEAFF
TRBV7-9	TRBJ2-1	TRBD2	CASSDIDLAGAYNEQFF
TRBV18	TRBJ2-1	.	CASSLGQTSYNEQFF
TRBV14	TRBJ2-1	TRBD2	CASSLIAGSYNEQFF
TRBV6-6	TRBJ1-6	.	CASAKTQGMASPLHF
TRBV20-1	TRBJ2-1	.	CSASSDRQQFF
TRBV28	TRBJ1-5	TRBD1	CASTVRTGPNQPQHF
TRBV2	TRBJ2-5	.	CASSIKGGGGETQYF
TRBV29-1	TRBJ2-7	TRBD2	CSVEGTSGRLYEQYF
TRBV30	TRBJ2-7	TRBD1	CAWRMSGQGAYEQYF
TRBV7-9	TRBJ2-3	.	CASSLLGGVPTDTQYF
TRBV27	TRBJ1-5	TRBD1	CASSFRGIETGNQPQHF
TRBV30	TRBJ2-7	TRBD2	CAWRRAGGSYEQYF
TRBV7-8	TRBJ1-6	TRBD1	CASRTGTGGFGGSPLHF
TRBV19	TRBJ2-2	TRBD1	CASSTYTGGLSAGELFF
TRBV9	TRBJ2-1	.	CASSPQGAYYNEQFF
TRBV7-3	TRBJ2-3	TRBD2	CASSLRSGGANTDTQYF
TRBV19	TRBJ1-5	TRBD1	CASRVAGTVNQPQHF
TRBV30	TRBJ2-6	.	CAWSRLKATGANGLTF
TRBV5-1	TRBJ2-5	TRBD2	CASSITGTSGRETQYF
TRBV13	TRBJ2-7	TRBD1	CASSHRDRGSYEQYF
TRBV7-2	TRBJ2-1	.	CASSFQGRNEQFF
TRBV30	TRBJ2-2	.	CAWARGPQNTGELFF
TRBV6-5	TRBJ1-4	TRBD1	CASSYGTGEEAKLFF
TRBV30	TRBJ2-3	TRBD2	CAWSDGTSLTDTQYF
TRBV11-2	TRBJ2-7	.	CASSLELSGREQYF